This entry lists 27 T cell receptor beta chains sequenced from one sample in a study of T cells in Graves' hyperthyroidism and ophthalmopathy. RNA transcripts provided the source from which TCR beta CDR3 regions were amplified. When the TCR CDR3 underwent first-round RT-PCR, the HTBI primer set was used. TCRdb reprocessed the multiplex PCR reads with MiXCR, giving one entry per CDR3 protein. The sample lists approximately 410,000 distinct CDR3 sequences, roughly 15% occurring once. Specimen: blood. These receptors all stem from a woman younger than 30 with Graves' hyperthyroidism.

This clonotype was counted many times. The CDR3 loop reads CASSSGGIPYNEQFF. The DNA for the CDR3 is TGTGCCAGCAGCTCAGGCGGGATCCCCTACAATGAGCAGTTCTTC. The chain uses TRBV7-9 and TRBJ2-1; D may be TRBD2 (6 bases). Trimming took off 4 bases at V and 2 bases at J, with 12 bases between the two ends. This CDR3 spans 15 amino acids. Germline V lookup: CDR1 SEHNR, CDR2 FQNEAQ (reference sequence).

In its sample, this clonotype was seen many times. The J gene is TRBJ2-1, the V gene TRBV20-1; 9 bases agree with TRBD2. CDR1 and CDR2 from the germline V gene are DFQATT and SNEGSKA (reference sequence). This CDR3 comprises 14 residues. The J segment lost 2 bases and the V segment lost 5 bases, leaving 4 bases of the junction unmatched. CDR3 DNA: TGCAGTGCTTTGAAGCGGGAGGCCTACAATGAGCAGTTCTTC. Translating gives CSALKREAYNEQFF.

This sequence joins TRBV10-3 and TRBJ1-3; TRBD1 agrees at 9 bases. The J segment lost 4 bases and the V segment lost 10 bases, leaving 11 bases of the junction unmatched. This CDR3 is built from 15 residues. Germline loops: CDR1 ENHRY, CDR2 SYGVKD. CDR3 coding DNA: TGTGCCAGCGGTTTACAGGGGGCGCGGGGAAACACCATATATTTT. This translates into CASGLQGARGNTIYF.

This clonotype has just a few counts. This chain links TRBV6-1 with TRBJ2-7, with 15 positions matching TRBD2. J was trimmed by 1 base and V by 6 bases; bases with no gene match: 10. Germline V gene sequence: CDR1 MNHNS, CDR2 SASEGT. This CDR3 is 18 amino acids long. CDR3 region: CASSPSPGLAGGSYEQYF. As DNA, the CDR3 is TGTGCCAGCAGCCCCTCCCCGGGACTAGCGGGAGGTTCCTACGAGCAGTACTTC.

This clonotype was seen many times. The gene calls are TRBV13 and TRBJ2-1, with D possibly being TRBD2 (6 bases). The CDR3 is 16 residues long. Deletions cut 0 bases from V and 3 bases from J, with 12 bases between. Germline loops: CDR1 PRHDT, CDR2 FYEKMQ (reference sequence). In nucleotides, the CDR3 is TGTGCCAGCAGCTTAGGTGCTAGCGATCTCTACAATGAGCAGTTCTTC. Its protein is CASSLGASDLYNEQFF.

Many counts were recorded for this clonotype. J is TRBJ2-7 and V is TRBV11-2; tentatively, D is TRBD2 (5 bases). The CDR3 length is 13 residues. V lost 0 bases and J lost 10, with 13 bases in between. Germline V gene sequence: CDR1 SGHAT, CDR2 FQNNGV. The CDR3, as DNA: TGTGCCAGCAGCTTAGATCTCTGGGAGAAACAGTACTTC. This translates into CASSLDLWEKQYF.

This clonotype was observed many times. The chain uses TRBV27 and TRBJ1-1; 7 bases line up with TRBD1. CDR3 length equals 16 residues. J lost 0 bases, V lost 5 bases, and 9 bases had no gene match. Germline V gene lookup returns CDR1 MNHEY and CDR2 SMNVEV (reference sequence). In DNA form, the CDR3 reads TGTGCCAGCAGTCCCCGACAGGGTAGGATGAACACTGAAGCTTTCTTT. Amino acid sequence: CASSPRQGRMNTEAFF.

This clonotype was picked up a small number of times. The chain recombines TRBV9 with TRBJ1-5, with TRBD1 as a possible D gene (5 bases). CDR3 length equals 14 residues. The germline CDR1 and CDR2 sequences are SGDLS and YYNGEE. Trimming cost V 1 base and J 4 bases, with 9 bases left between them. CDR3 amino acids: CASSVTAGNQPQHF. In DNA, the CDR3 is TGTGCCAGCAGCGTAACGGCAGGGAATCAGCCCCAGCATTTT.

This clonotype was picked up a small number of times. V is TRBV3-1 and J is TRBJ1-6; tentative D call: TRBD1 (6 bases). The CDR3 extends over 16 amino acids. V dropped 0 bases and J dropped 3 bases, with 9 bases sitting between them. CDR1 LGHDT and CDR2 YNNKEL come from the germline V gene (reference sequence). The CDR3 region is CASSQEGQIYNSPLHF. The CDR3 bases are TGTGCCAGCAGCCAAGAGGGACAAATCTATAATTCACCCCTCCACTTT.

This sequence joins TRBV14 and TRBJ1-1; D remains ambiguous. Trimming shortened V by 5 bases and J by 5 bases, and 9 bases separated the two germline ends. The CDR3 consists of 12 residues. Per the germline V gene, CDR1 is SGHDN and CDR2 is FVKESK. The chain's CDR3 is CASSNGWTEAFF. The CDR3 DNA is TGTGCCAGCAGCAATGGGTGGACTGAAGCTTTCTTT.

This clonotype was counted many times. The rearrangement joins TRBV20-1 to TRBJ2-1; no reliable D call. The CDR3 covers 12 residues. Trimming took 1 base from V and 8 from J, leaving 9 bases between them. Germline V lookup: CDR1 DFQATT, CDR2 SNEGSKA (reference sequence). The CDR3 nucleotides read TGCAGTGCTAGAGGCCCTCAGGATGAGCAGTTCTTC. It specifies CSARGPQDEQFF.

Many counts were recorded for this clonotype. This CDR3 is CASSNRDRASNTEAFF. CDR3 nucleotides: TGTGCCAGCAGTAACCGGGACAGGGCCTCGAACACTGAAGCTTTCTTT. This sequence joins TRBV6-1 and TRBJ1-1; 9 bases map to TRBD1. Germline loops: CDR1 MNHNS, CDR2 SASEGT. CDR3 length: 16 amino acids. Losses at the gene ends were 5 bases for V and 1 base for J; bases not matched to a gene: 8.

This clonotype was seen repeatedly, ten times or more. V usage is TRBV6-4 and J usage is TRBJ2-7, with 10 bases identical to TRBD1. The CDR3 totals 17 residues. V lost 6 bases, J lost 2 bases, and 13 bases stayed unmatched. Germline CDR1 is MRHNA and CDR2 is SNTAGT. CDR3 coding DNA: TGTGCCAGCAGCACTGACAGGGGGCTCTCTACAACCTACGAGCAGTACTTC. Its protein is CASSTDRGLSTTYEQYF.

Many counts were recorded for this clonotype. This chain connects TRBV7-9 to TRBJ2-7; D may be TRBD1 (5 bases). In germline, CDR1 is SEHNR, CDR2 FQNEAQ (reference sequence). The V and J ends lost 2 bases and 5 bases respectively, with 13 bases between them. The CDR3 spans 14 residues. CDR3 loop: CASSLSWQGNEQYF. The CDR3 coding sequence is TGTGCCAGCAGCTTATCGTGGCAGGGCAACGAGCAGTACTTC.

The sample holds many counts of this clonotype. This chain joins TRBV7-9 and TRBJ2-1; D is unclear. Germline CDR1 is SEHNR and CDR2 is FQNEAQ (reference sequence). Trimming shortened V by 0 bases and J by 3 bases, and 6 bases separated the two germline ends. This CDR3 contains 14 residues. The CDR3 DNA reads as TGTGCCAGCAGCTTAGCGACGGACTACAATGAGCAGTTCTTC. It yields the protein CASSLATDYNEQFF.

In its sample, this clonotype was seen many times. CDR3 DNA sequence: TGCAGCGTTGTATCGGGACAGGGGGCATCTGGGGCCAACGTCCTGACTTTC. This gives the protein CSVVSGQGASGANVLTF. V usage is TRBV29-1 and J usage is TRBJ2-6, with TRBD1 matching over 12 bases. With V trimmed by 4 bases and J by 1 base, 5 bases remained unmatched. CDR1 and CDR2 (germline): SQVTM, ANQGSEA. This CDR3 is 17 amino acids long.

This clonotype was found many times. Sequence at one end of the junction differs from germline and may be a read error. The V gene is TRBV7-2, the J gene TRBJ2-5, with a tentative D call TRBD2 (5 bases). Germline lookup yields CDR1 SGHTA and CDR2 FQGNSA. The CDR3 covers 17 residues. The CDR3 loop reads CASSPSRRGGEQETQCF. CDR3 sequence (DNA): TGTGCCAGCAGCCCTAGCCGACGCGGAGGCGAACAAGAGACCCAGTGCTTC.

In this sample, this clonotype turned up many times. The genes are TRBV11-2 and TRBJ2-7; D possibly uses TRBD1 or TRBD2 (5 bases each). Germline assignment: CDR1 SGHAT and CDR2 FQNNGV. The V gene lost 6 bases and the J gene lost 2 bases, with 17 bases spanning the gap. CDR3 size: 15 residues. As DNA, the CDR3 is TGTGCCAGCAGGGATTCAGGGACCAACGCCTACGAGCAGTACTTC. Its protein product is CASRDSGTNAYEQYF.

This clonotype was counted at least ten times. V and J are TRBV3-1 and TRBJ2-5; possibly TRBD1 or TRBD2 for D (5 bases each). V was cut by 5 bases and J by 3 bases, with 10 bases left in between. CDR3 size: 13 residues. Germline lookup yields CDR1 LGHDT and CDR2 YNNKEL (reference sequence). The CDR3 DNA is TGTGCCAGCAGCGGGACGGCGAAAGAGACCCAGTACTTC. Translated, it gives CASSGTAKETQYF.

This clonotype came up many times. The V gene is TRBV11-2, the J gene TRBJ2-3, with 7 bases lining up with TRBD1. CDR1 and CDR2 (germline): SGHAT, FQNNGV. This CDR3 has 16 residues. J lost 4 bases, V lost 1 base, and 8 bases had no gene match. CDR3 sequence reads: CASSLVGTVLADTQYF. The CDR3 region has the DNA TGTGCCAGCAGCTTAGTTGGGACAGTACTGGCAGATACGCAGTATTTT.

Concerning this clonotype: With a much larger clone just one base away, this may be a read error. This chain connects TRBV7-2 to TRBJ1-5; no firm D call. Germline V gene data show CDR1 as SGHTA and CDR2 as FQGNSA. Trimming stripped 7 bases from V and 2 bases from J, with 6 bases between. The length of the CDR3 is 12 residues. The CDR3 region has the DNA TGTGCCAGCACAGAGGGCAATCAGCCCCAGCATTTT. Translation gives CASTEGNQPQHF.

V is TRBV24-1 and J is TRBJ2-5; 7 bases align to TRBD1. The germline V gene has CDR1 KGHDR and CDR2 SFDVKD. J gave up 11 bases and V 6 bases, and 14 bases lay outside the gene matches. The CDR3 is made up of 14 amino acids. This CDR3 reads CATSSNRGQEGQYF. CDR3 nucleotide sequence: TGTGCCACCAGTTCGAATAGGGGGCAAGAGGGACAGTACTTC.

This clonotype was detected ten times or more. The chain joins TRBV20-1 to TRBJ1-1, with D maybe TRBD1 (6 bases). The CDR3 length is 16 residues. The germline gives CDR1 DFQATT, CDR2 SNEGSKA (reference sequence). V was cut by 7 bases and J by 2 bases, with 23 bases left in between. The CDR3, as DNA: TGCAGTGTTGGGGGGGCCCGTGTTTTGGGTAACACTGAAGCTTTCTTT. Translation gives CSVGGARVLGNTEAFF.

V usage is TRBV4-3 and J usage is TRBJ1-5, with 8 bases identical to TRBD1. The CDR3 extends over 16 amino acids. With V trimmed by 0 bases and J by 7 bases, 8 bases remained unmatched. The germline V gene encodes CDR1 LGHNA and CDR2 YSLEER. CDR3 sequence: CASSQEPQGARQPQHF. CDR3 coding DNA: TGCGCCAGCAGCCAAGAACCCCAGGGGGCGCGACAGCCCCAGCATTTT.

This clonotype was recorded many times. The chain carries TRBV11-2 and TRBJ1-1; no reliable D call. The CDR3 is 13 amino acids. Trimming shortened V by 5 bases and J by 6 bases, and 13 bases separated the two germline ends. In germline, CDR1 is SGHAT, CDR2 FQNNGV. This CDR3 is CASSATEDPEAFF. CDR3 sequence (DNA): TGTGCCAGCAGCGCCACAGAAGACCCTGAAGCTTTCTTT.

This rearrangement joins TRBV5-1 to TRBJ2-5, with D maybe TRBD1 (5 bases). The germline CDR1 and CDR2 sequences are SGHRS and YFSETQ. CDR3 length: 16 amino acids. V lost 4 bases and J 0 bases, leaving 16 bases between the germline ends. Here the CDR3 DNA reads TGCGCCAGCAGCGAAAACAGGCAGGCGTACCAAGAGACCCAGTACTTC. This translates into CASSENRQAYQETQYF.

The chain employs TRBV7-3 and TRBJ2-1; possibly TRBD1 for D (5 bases). Germline CDR1 SGHTA, CDR2 FQGTGA. The V and J ends lost 5 bases and 1 base respectively, with 12 bases between them. This CDR3 region has 15 residues. The CDR3, as DNA: TGTGCCAGCAGCGTCACGCAGGGATCCTACAATGAGCAGTTCTTC. This translates into CASSVTQGSYNEQFF.